The 20 T cell receptor beta chains listed next were all sequenced from one sample in a study of beta chain features in type 1 diabetes. The authors reverse transcribed all of the isolated RNA, so sequencing captured expressed TCRB transcripts. Profiling relied on immunoSEQ multiplex PCR, and the TCRdb table lists in-frame clones only, not all of them. The sample has 970,000 or so clones; under 20% are singletons. Sample: naive CD4+ T cells from blood. These receptors were taken from a woman aged 18-30 years in good health.

The rearrangement joins TRBV2 to TRBJ2-6; TRBD1 is a possible D gene (6 bases). Germline V lookup: CDR1 SNHLY, CDR2 FYNNEI. V lost 5 bases to trimming and J lost 0 bases, with 8 bases between them. This CDR3 is 15 amino acids long. In nucleotides, the CDR3 is TGTGCCAGCAGTAGACAGGCCTCTGGGGCCAACGTCCTGACTTTC. It specifies CASSRQASGANVLTF.

This chain links TRBV6-5 with TRBJ2-7; 7 bases line up with TRBD1. CDR3 length: 14 amino acids. V shed 5 bases, J shed 1 base, and the junction held 5 bases outside the gene matches. Germline V gene lookup returns CDR1 MNHEY and CDR2 SVGAGI. CDR3 sequence reads: CASSPGGGSYEQYF. CDR3 bases: TGTGCCAGCAGTCCAGGGGGTGGTTCCTACGAGCAGTACTTC.

V gene TRBV5-1 combines with J gene TRBJ2-7; the D gene is possibly TRBD2 (5 bases). There are 14 residues in the CDR3. CDR1 is SGHRS, CDR2 YFSETQ, per germline. Trimming took off 1 base at V and 5 bases at J, with 13 bases between the two ends. The CDR3 spells CASSLQASLNEQYF. CDR3 sequence (DNA): TGCGCCAGCAGCTTGCAGGCTAGCCTAAACGAGCAGTACTTC.

The chain links TRBV29-1 to TRBJ2-5; D unresolved. Looked up from germline, CDR1 is SQVTM and CDR2 is ANQGSEA. V lost 2 bases and J 5 bases, leaving 18 bases between the germline ends. The CDR3 sequence is 15 residues long. The CDR3 region is CSVERLGPPRETQYF. CDR3 DNA sequence: TGCAGCGTTGAAAGGTTAGGCCCACCGAGGGAGACCCAGTACTTC.

This clone came up a few times. This rearrangement joins TRBV28 to TRBJ2-1; 13 nucleotides align to TRBD2. The junction had 8 bases not matched to a gene; V was cut back by 5 bases and J by 4 bases. This CDR3 region has 17 residues. Germline CDR1 is MDHEN and CDR2 is SYDVKM. For the CDR3, the DNA is TGTGCCAGCAGTCCTTGGACTAGCGGGAGTGAATACAATGAGCAGTTCTTC. It codes for CASSPWTSGSEYNEQFF.

This clone was counted a few times. This chain uses TRBV5-6 with TRBJ2-7; maybe TRBD1 (6 bases). The germline V gene encodes CDR1 SGHDT and CDR2 YYEEEE. V was shortened by 2 bases and J by 0 bases, with 12 bases between the two germline ends. The CDR3 has 15 residues. The CDR3 region is CASSFQGIISYEQYF. CDR3 bases: TGTGCCAGCAGCTTTCAGGGGATTATCTCCTACGAGCAGTACTTC.

Comments on this clone: An end of the junction differs from the germline gene, which may be a read error. The chain combines TRBV10-3 with TRBJ1-5; D unclear. Germline CDR1 and CDR2: ENHRY and SYGVKD. The CDR3 runs to 13 residues. This chain's CDR3 is CAISEYGNQPQHF. The DNA for the CDR3 is TGTGCCATCAGTGAGTATGGCAACCAGCCCCAGCATTTT.

This clone was counted a few times. The chain uses TRBV7-9 and TRBJ2-3; D uncertain. Germline CDR1 reads SEHNR; CDR2 reads FQNEAQ (reference sequence). This CDR3 spans 15 amino acids. The V end was cut by 0 bases, the J end by 0 bases, with 7 bases between. The chain's CDR3 is CASSLASQSTDTQYF. As DNA, the CDR3 is TGTGCCAGCAGCTTAGCATCCCAGAGCACAGATACGCAGTATTTT.

This chain connects TRBV7-9 to TRBJ1-1; D is undetermined. V was cut by 5 bases and J by 1 base, with 17 bases left in between. There are 16 residues in the CDR3. Germline V gives CDR1 SEHNR, CDR2 FQNEAQ (reference sequence). The CDR3 sequence is CASSTLRVTENTEAFF. CDR3 nucleotides: TGTGCCAGCAGCACCTTACGGGTGACGGAGAACACTGAAGCTTTCTTT.

Here the CDR3 DNA reads TGTGCCAGTAGTATGAAGCAGGGAGGTCAGCCCCAGCATTTT. As protein: CASSMKQGGQPQHF. The rearrangement joins TRBV19 to TRBJ1-5; D is perhaps TRBD1 (5 bases). The CDR3 has 14 amino acids. Germline V gene lookup returns CDR1 LNHDA and CDR2 SQIVND (reference sequence). V was trimmed by 3 bases and J by 6 bases, leaving 12 bases between them.

The rearrangement links TRBV28 to TRBJ2-7; TRBD1 aligns across 7 bases. This CDR3 region has 15 residues. With V trimmed by 7 bases and J by 0 bases, 9 bases remained unmatched. Germline-derived CDR1 and CDR2 are MDHEN and SYDVKM. CDR3: CASNEGTALSYEQYF. The CDR3 region has the DNA TGTGCCAGCAACGAGGGGACAGCCCTCTCCTACGAGCAGTACTTC.

This clone occurred a few times. V is TRBV13 and J is TRBJ2-5; 12 bases line up with TRBD2. Unmatched junction bases numbered 8, after V lost 5 bases and J lost 13 bases. Germline V CDR1 and CDR2: PRHDT, FYEKMQ (reference sequence). This CDR3 spans 13 amino acids. Here the CDR3 reads CASSPQGLAGLYF. Here the CDR3 DNA reads TGTGCCAGCAGCCCACAGGGACTAGCGGGTTTGTACTTC.

The V call is TRBV4-3, the J call TRBJ2-1, with D unresolved. The germline gives CDR1 LGHNA, CDR2 YSLEER. CDR3 size: 17 residues. V was shortened by 0 bases and J by 0 bases, with 12 bases between the two germline ends. In DNA form, the CDR3 reads TGCGCCAGCAGCCAAGATCTAGGCAGAGCCTCCTACAATGAGCAGTTCTTC. Translated, it gives CASSQDLGRASYNEQFF.

This clone was detected only a few times. The chain carries TRBV7-9 and TRBJ2-7; D may correspond to TRBD1 or TRBD2 (5 bases each). The CDR3 runs 14 residues. V was pared by 1 base and J by 5 bases, with 12 bases between. Per germline, CDR1 SEHNR and CDR2 FQNEAQ (reference sequence). CDR3 nucleotides: TGTGCCAGCAGCTTAGTTGGGGGTCCCCACGAGCAGTACTTC. Translated, it gives CASSLVGGPHEQYF.

This clone was seen a handful of times. This rearrangement joins TRBV5-4 to TRBJ2-1; D is unresolved. This CDR3 contains 18 residues. Germline loops: CDR1 SGHNT, CDR2 YYREEE (reference sequence). Deletions cut 4 bases from V and 6 bases from J, with 26 bases between. The CDR3 region has the DNA TGTGCCAGCAGCCAGCAATGGTCACAGCCGAGCTTCTCCAATGAGCAGTTCTTC. Protein sequence: CASSQQWSQPSFSNEQFF. Using reference TRBV5-4 and TRBJ2-1 for the parts outside the CDR3, the full variable domain is ETGVTQSPTHLIKTRGQQVTLRCSSQSGHNTVSWYQQALGQGPQFIFQYYREEENGRGNFPPRFSGLQFPNYSSELNVNALELDDSALYLCASSQQWSQPSFSNEQFFGPGTRLTVL.

This sequence joins TRBV7-9 and TRBJ2-1; D is possibly TRBD1 (6 bases). Deletions cut 5 bases from V and 0 bases from J, with 20 bases between. From germline, CDR1 is SEHNR and CDR2 FQNEAQ (reference sequence). This CDR3 has 18 amino acids. CDR3 loop: CASSLPRTGRSSYNEQFF. As DNA, the CDR3 is TGTGCCAGCAGCCTACCGAGAACAGGGCGCAGCTCCTACAATGAGCAGTTCTTC.

This chain uses TRBV4-3 with TRBJ2-3; 14 nucleotides line up with TRBD2. CDR3 length: 17 amino acids. J was trimmed by 3 bases and V by 4 bases; bases with no gene match: 6. Germline V gives CDR1 LGHNA, CDR2 YSLEER. The CDR3 region has the DNA TGCGCCAGCAGCCGCCGACTAGCGGGAGGGTTAACAGATACGCAGTATTTT. Amino acid sequence: CASSRRLAGGLTDTQYF.

This clone was detected a few times. The chain joins TRBV4-2 to TRBJ2-7, with TRBD2 matching over 9 bases. Germline V gives CDR1 LGHNA, CDR2 YNFKEQ. There are 15 residues in the CDR3. The V and J ends lost 4 bases and 2 bases, in that order; junction bases with no gene match: 6. Written as DNA, the CDR3 is TGTGCCAGCAGCCGGGGGCGGGAGGGAGCCTACGAGCAGTACTTC. Translating gives CASSRGREGAYEQYF.

Notes on this clone: Other DNA variants within this sample encode the same CDR3. CDR3: CASSLDYEQYF. The CDR3 DNA reads as TGTGCCAGCAGTTTGGACTACGAGCAGTACTTC. V usage is TRBV28 and J usage is TRBJ2-7; no clear D. Deletions cut 3 bases from V and 3 bases from J, with 3 bases between. CDR1 is MDHEN and CDR2 is SYDVKM in the germline V gene. The CDR3 is 11 amino acids. The full variable domain, completed using reference TRBV28 and TRBJ2-7, is DVKVTQSSRYLVKRTGEKVFLECVQDMDHENMFWYRQDPGLGLRLIYFSYDVKMKEKGDIPEGYSVSREKKERFSLILESASTNQTSMYLCASSLDYEQYFGPGTRLTVT.

This clone turned up a few times. The V and J genes are TRBV11-2 and TRBJ2-7; D is ambiguous. The V gene's germline CDR1 is SGHAT and CDR2 FQNNGV. V was clipped by 4 bases and J by 9 bases, with 10 bases between them. The CDR3 length is 11 residues. CDR3 amino acids: CASSSQLTQYF. CDR3 DNA sequence: TGTGCCAGCAGCTCCCAGTTGACGCAGTACTTC.